A selection of T cell receptor beta chains follows, all from one sample in a study of blood T cell repertoires in COVID-19. Sequencing was performed with immunoSEQ multiplex PCR; in TCRdb, only in-frame clones are kept and a portion is missing. The sample lists about 22,000 clones, around 89% seen once, with roughly 25% in the top ten. Sample: peripheral blood. Receptor source: a human donor with active COVID-19. The donor label of this sample is uncertain. CDR3s include the opening cysteine and the closing phenylalanine or tryptophan. D genes are given only for firm matches. The size field is filled for only some rows; it gives once, few, many or a size class.

CDR3aa: CASSLVEGRYEQYF
CDR3nt: TGTGCCAGCAGCTTAGTCGAGGGGAGGTACGAGCAGTACTTC
j_gene: TRBJ2-7
d_gene: .
v_gene: TRBV11-2
abundance: .

CDR3aa: CASSLEGLAGGLVYNEQFF
CDR3nt: TGTGCCAGCAGCTTAGAGGGACTAGCGGGGGGCCTTGTTTACAATGAGCAGTTCTTC
j_gene: TRBJ2-1
d_gene: TRBD2
v_gene: TRBV11-3
abundance: .

CDR3aa: CASSPDTGGGNQPQHF
CDR3nt: TGTGCCAGCAGTCCGGACACAGGCGGTGGCAATCAGCCCCAGCATTTT
j_gene: TRBJ1-5
d_gene: .
v_gene: TRBV28
abundance: .

CDR3aa: CASSSREGGETQYF
CDR3nt: TGTGCCAGCAGTTCGCGGGAGGGCGGAGAGACCCAGTACTTC
j_gene: TRBJ2-5
d_gene: TRBD2
v_gene: TRBV28
abundance: .

CDR3aa: CASSYTTYNEQFF
CDR3nt: TGTGCCAGCAGTTACACCACTTACAATGAGCAGTTCTTC
j_gene: TRBJ2-1
d_gene: .
v_gene: TRBV6-5
abundance: .

CDR3aa: CASSQAGLAGNYEQYF
CDR3nt: TGTGCCAGCAGCCAAGCAGGACTAGCGGGAAACTACGAGCAGTACTTC
j_gene: TRBJ2-7
d_gene: TRBD2
v_gene: TRBV3-1/TRBV3-2
abundance: .

CDR3aa: CASSPDTSYEQYF
CDR3nt: TGTGCCAGCTCACCGGACACCTCCTACGAGCAGTACTTC
j_gene: TRBJ2-7
d_gene: .
v_gene: TRBV18
abundance: .

CDR3aa: CASSYQGDRRNSPLHF
CDR3nt: TGTGCCAGCAGTTACCAGGGGGACAGGAGGAATTCACCCCTCCACTTT
j_gene: TRBJ1-6
d_gene: TRBD1
v_gene: TRBV6-5
abundance: .

CDR3aa: CASRMLWDNNYGYTF
CDR3nt: TGTGCCAGCAGAATGCTCTGGGACAATAACTATGGCTACACCTTC
j_gene: TRBJ1-2
d_gene: .
v_gene: TRBV6-5
abundance: .

CDR3aa: CASSPQRENTGELFF
CDR3nt: TGTGCCAGCAGCCCTCAGCGGGAGAACACCGGGGAGCTGTTTTTT
j_gene: TRBJ2-2
d_gene: TRBD2
v_gene: TRBV11-3
abundance: .

CDR3aa: CASSPDRDSPLHF
CDR3nt: TGTGCCAGCTCACCTGACAGGGACTCACCCCTCCACTTT
j_gene: TRBJ1-6
d_gene: TRBD1
v_gene: TRBV18
abundance: .

CDR3aa: CASSIRQGTYGYTF
CDR3nt: TGTGCCAGCAGCATACGCCAGGGGACCTATGGCTACACCTTC
j_gene: TRBJ1-2
d_gene: .
v_gene: TRBV27
abundance: .

CDR3aa: CASSLVAGTKNIQYF
CDR3nt: TGTGCCAGCAGCTTAGTCGCAGGGACCAAAAACATTCAGTACTTC
j_gene: TRBJ2-4
d_gene: .
v_gene: TRBV11-1
abundance: .

CDR3aa: CASSPEGHSPLHF
CDR3nt: TGTGCCAGCAGCCCGGAGGGCCACTCACCCCTCCACTTT
j_gene: TRBJ1-6
d_gene: .
v_gene: TRBV3-1/TRBV3-2
abundance: .

CDR3aa: CAIKQDRGQEQYF
CDR3nt: TGTGCCATCAAGCAGGACAGGGGGCAAGAGCAGTACTTC
j_gene: TRBJ2-7
d_gene: TRBD1
v_gene: TRBV10-3
abundance: once

CDR3aa: CASSFVGTSGAGIQYF
CDR3nt: TGTGCCAGCAGTTTCGTTGGGACTAGCGGAGCGGGCATTCAGTACTTC
j_gene: TRBJ2-4
d_gene: TRBD2
v_gene: TRBV27
abundance: .

CDR3aa: CASSITQYAGELFF
CDR3nt: TGTGCCAGTAGTATAACACAGTATGCCGGGGAGCTGTTTTTT
j_gene: TRBJ2-2
d_gene: .
v_gene: TRBV19
abundance: .